The 27 T cell receptor beta chains given below trace back to one sample, sequenced in a study of CD8 T cells in Susac syndrome. Reverse transcription of roughly 0.45 to 1 ug RNA used random hexamers. TCRdb passed the immunoSEQ multiplex PCR reads through MiXCR, listing each CDR3 protein once. In the table there are approximately 200,000 distinct CDR3 sequences, 95% of which are singletons. Sequences were obtained from CD4+ T cells from PBMCs. Receptors originate from a human donor with multiple sclerosis.

The V and J genes are TRBV12-3 or TRBV12-4 and TRBJ2-3, with 10 bases matching TRBD1. The V gene end was trimmed by 3 bases and the J gene end by 3 bases; junction bases not matched to a gene: 3. The CDR3 is 15 amino acids. The CDR3: CASSFGTGETDTQYF. CDR3 DNA: TGTGCCAGCAGTTTTGGGACAGGGGAGACAGATACGCAGTATTTT.

In its sample, this clonotype was seen a few times. The chain combines TRBV20-1 with TRBJ1-1; no definite D call. The ends were cut back, 5 bases at V and 0 bases at J, with 10 bases in the middle. Germline CDR1 DFQATT, CDR2 SNEGSKA (reference sequence). There are 13 residues in the CDR3. The CDR3 DNA reads as TGCAGTGCTTCAGGCGGCATGAACACTGAAGCTTTCTTT. Amino acids: CSASGGMNTEAFF.

The chain has TRBV29-1 and TRBJ1-1; no firm D call. V lost 4 bases and J 1 base, leaving 13 bases between the germline ends. Germline lookup yields CDR1 SQVTM and CDR2 ANQGSEA. This CDR3 has 14 residues. DNA for the CDR3: TGCAGCGTTGTTAGGCCCGATCAGAACACTGAAGCTTTCTTT. This translates into CSVVRPDQNTEAFF.

The chain joins TRBV12-3 or TRBV12-4 to TRBJ2-5; no clear D. The germline V and J ends were trimmed by 7 bases and 7 bases, with 19 bases remaining between them. CDR3 length: 14 amino acids. The CDR3 bases are TGTGCCAGCACCGCCACAGCCCTACTCGGGACCCAGTACTTC. Its translation: CASTATALLGTQYF.

V usage is TRBV2 and J usage is TRBJ1-6; D not resolved. Germline CDR1 SNHLY, CDR2 FYNNEI. V was pared by 4 bases and J by 7 bases, with 17 bases between. The CDR3 is 16 residues long. The CDR3 sequence: CASSAGSGRSNSPLHF. The CDR3 coding sequence is TGTGCCAGCAGTGCGGGATCGGGCAGATCGAATTCACCCCTCCACTTT. Full variable domain (remainder filled in from reference TRBV2 and TRBJ1-6): EPEVTQTPSHQVTQMGQEVILRCVPISNHLYFYWYRQILGQKVEFLVSFYNNEISEKSEIFDDQFSVERPDGSNFTLKIRSTKLEDSAMYFCASSAGSGRSNSPLHFGNGTRLTVT.

This clonotype was counted a single time. One junction end disagrees with the germline gene, perhaps due to a read error. The J gene is TRBJ2-5, the V gene TRBV6-6; a weak D match, TRBD2 (7 bases). The CDR3 loop spans 13 amino acids. The germline CDR1 and CDR2 sequences are MNHNY and SVGAGI (reference sequence). In DNA, the CDR3 is TGTGCCAGCAGCCCCCTCGGTCTCGGGGGGCTGGACTTC. Its translation: CASSPLGLGGLDF.

The chain uses TRBV3-1 and TRBJ2-3, with 14 bases aligning to TRBD2. V lost 1 base to trimming and J lost 7 bases; unmatched junction nucleotides: 7. From germline, CDR1 is LGHDT and CDR2 YNNKEL (reference sequence). The CDR3 loop spans 17 amino acids. Written as DNA, the CDR3 is TGTGCCAGCAGCCAAGTCGGACTAGCGGGGGGTGGCTATACGCAGTATTTT. Residues: CASSQVGLAGGGYTQYF.

The chain joins TRBV19 to TRBJ2-6, with D tentatively TRBD1 (5 bases). The ends were cut back, 3 bases at V and 2 bases at J, with 11 bases in the middle. Per the germline V gene, CDR1 is LNHDA and CDR2 is SQIVND (reference sequence). The CDR3 is 16 amino acids. DNA for the CDR3: TGTGCCAGTAGTATGGGCCCAGGGACTGGGGCCAACGTCCTGACTTTC. Translating it yields CASSMGPGTGANVLTF.

This chain connects TRBV25-1 to TRBJ2-7; possibly TRBD1 for D (5 bases). The CDR3 has 13 amino acids. Germline V CDR1 and CDR2: MGHDK, SYGVNS. V dropped 6 bases and J dropped 1 base, with 10 bases sitting between them. CDR3 protein: CASSSGFSYEQYF. For the CDR3, the DNA is TGTGCCAGCAGCTCAGGGTTTTCCTACGAGCAGTACTTC.

The V gene is TRBV6-5, the J gene TRBJ1-6; D is possibly TRBD1 (6 bases). The length of the CDR3 is 12 residues. Looked up from germline, CDR1 is MNHEY and CDR2 is SVGAGI. Trimming left V 9 bases short and J 9 bases short, with 12 bases between. The CDR3 nucleotides read TGTGCCAGTTCAAGAGGGGGTTCACCCCTCCACTTT. Translated, it gives CASSRGGSPLHF.

This clonotype was seen a single time. The rearrangement links TRBV12-3 or TRBV12-4 to TRBJ1-2, with D maybe TRBD1 (6 bases). Trimming shortened V by 5 bases and J by 3 bases, and 16 bases separated the two germline ends. The CDR3 loop spans 15 amino acids. The DNA for the CDR3 is TGTGCCAGCAGTAGGGGGGGTAGTGTAGACTATGGCTACACCTTC. Its translation is CASSRGGSVDYGYTF.

The chain uses TRBV30 and TRBJ2-7; tentatively, D is TRBD1 (6 bases). The CDR3 runs to 13 residues. V lost 4 bases, J lost 0 bases, and 10 bases lay in between. Germline values: CDR1 GTSNPN, CDR2 SVGIG (reference sequence). For the CDR3, the DNA is TGTGCCTGGAAGAGCAGGGGCTCCTACGAGCAGTACTTC. Encoded protein: CAWKSRGSYEQYF.

V is TRBV20-1 and J is TRBJ1-1; D possibly corresponds to TRBD1 (6 bases). This CDR3 comprises 14 residues. V lost 2 bases and J 0 bases, leaving 10 bases between the germline ends. Germline-derived CDR1 and CDR2 are DFQATT and SNEGSKA (reference sequence). The CDR3 bases are TGCAGTGCTAGACGGACAGCGTTGAACACTGAAGCTTTCTTT. It yields the protein CSARRTALNTEAFF.

The rearrangement links TRBV29-1 to TRBJ1-1; D is ambiguous. V was cut by 1 base and J by 1 base, with 7 bases left in between. CDR3 length: 13 amino acids. Germline V lookup: CDR1 SQVTM, CDR2 ANQGSEA. CDR3 DNA sequence: TGCAGCGTTGAAGTAAAAACGAACACTGAAGCTTTCTTT. Translation: CSVEVKTNTEAFF.

The rearrangement uses TRBV18 and TRBJ2-4; either TRBD1 or TRBD2 may fit D (5 bases each). Trimming left V 6 bases short and J 0 bases short, with 12 bases between. Germline-derived CDR1 and CDR2 are KGHSH and LQKENI. This CDR3 spans 15 amino acids. In DNA, the CDR3 is TGTGCCAGCTCGGCTGGGACCGTAGCCAAAAACATTCAGTACTTC. Residues: CASSAGTVAKNIQYF. Drawing the rest from reference TRBV18 and TRBJ2-4, the complete variable domain is NAGVMQNPRHLVRRRGQEARLRCSPMKGHSHVYWYRQLPEEGLKFMVYLQKENIIDESGMPKERFSAEFPKEGPSILRIQQVVRGDSAAYFCASSAGTVAKNIQYFGAGTRLSVL.

This rearrangement joins TRBV6-5 to TRBJ2-1; 10 nucleotides match TRBD1. Per germline, CDR1 MNHEY and CDR2 SVGAGI. Trimming removed 0 bases from V and 6 bases from J; junction bases left unmatched: 2. The CDR3 runs 15 residues. The CDR3 reads CASSYSWDRGNEQFF. CDR3 DNA: TGTGCCAGCAGTTACTCGTGGGACAGGGGCAATGAGCAGTTCTTC.

The genes are TRBV19 and TRBJ1-5, with 8 bases identical to TRBD1. The germline V gene encodes CDR1 LNHDA and CDR2 SQIVND (reference sequence). V trimming: 5 bases; J trimming: 0 bases; junction bases outside the gene matches: 9. This CDR3 is 17 amino acids long. CDR3 DNA sequence: TGTGCCAGTAGTTTCCGGACAGGGAGGGATAGCAATCAGCCCCAGCATTTT. Translated: CASSFRTGRDSNQPQHF.

The rearrangement links TRBV29-1 to TRBJ2-1; D is ambiguous. CDR3 length: 12 residues. Germline V gene sequence: CDR1 SQVTM, CDR2 ANQGSEA. Trimming pared 8 bases from V and 4 bases from J, leaving 12 bases between. The CDR3: CSLRLRYNEQFF. The CDR3 nucleotides read TGCAGCCTTAGGTTAAGGTACAATGAGCAGTTCTTC.

The chain recombines TRBV18 with TRBJ1-1; 7 bases line up with TRBD1. V lost 0 bases and J lost 0; bases outside the gene matches: 4. CDR1 and CDR2 from the germline V gene are KGHSH and LQKENI. The CDR3 has 16 amino acids. CDR3 sequence reads: CASSPPNRGMNTEAFF. The CDR3 bases are TGTGCCAGCTCACCACCCAACAGGGGCATGAACACTGAAGCTTTCTTT. The whole variable domain, filled in from reference TRBV18 and TRBJ1-1, reads NAGVMQNPRHLVRRRGQEARLRCSPMKGHSHVYWYRQLPEEGLKFMVYLQKENIIDESGMPKERFSAEFPKEGPSILRIQQVVRGDSAAYFCASSPPNRGMNTEAFFGQGTRLTVV.

CDR3 loop: CSLDRGGRGETQYF. The CDR3 DNA sequence: TGCAGTCTTGATCGGGGGGGCAGGGGGGAGACCCAGTACTTC. V usage is TRBV20-1 and J usage is TRBJ2-5, with D possibly TRBD2 on 8 matching bases. The CDR3 length is 14 residues. CDR1 and CDR2 from the germline V gene are DFQATT and SNEGSKA (reference sequence). Trimming pared 8 bases from V and 5 bases from J, leaving 21 bases between.

The V and J genes are TRBV3-1 and TRBJ1-6, with TRBD1 identical over 7 bases. Germline V gene sequence: CDR1 LGHDT, CDR2 YNNKEL (reference sequence). V lost 5 bases, J lost 7 bases, and 8 bases stayed unmatched. The CDR3 runs 15 residues. The DNA for the CDR3 is TGTGCCAGCAGCTTAGCTACAGGGGTCAATTCACCCCTCCACTTT. Translation gives CASSLATGVNSPLHF.

This clonotype has a single count. The chain has TRBV12-3 or TRBV12-4 and TRBJ1-5; 9 bases are a match to TRBD1. V was clipped by 6 bases and J by 7 bases; unmatched bases: 4. The CDR3 length is 13 residues. The CDR3 region is CASRQGAEQPQHF. Written as DNA, the CDR3 is TGTGCCAGCAGACAGGGGGCTGAACAGCCCCAGCATTTT.

The sample holds one count of this clonotype. V gene TRBV19 combines with J gene TRBJ1-1; D remains ambiguous. This CDR3 comprises 13 residues. Trimming removed 7 bases from V and 1 base from J, with 10 bases in between. Germline V lookup: CDR1 LNHDA, CDR2 SQIVND (reference sequence). CDR3 protein: CASTLKRNTEAFF. The CDR3 nucleotides read TGTGCCAGTACCCTCAAGAGGAACACTGAAGCTTTCTTT.

The gene calls are TRBV20-1 and TRBJ2-5; 8 bases agree with TRBD2. CDR3 size: 14 residues. Germline lookup yields CDR1 DFQATT and CDR2 SNEGSKA (reference sequence). Trimming at V came to 5 bases and at J to 5 bases, leaving 10 bases not matched to a gene. CDR3 protein: CSAAPPRGEETQYF. Written as DNA, the CDR3 is TGCAGTGCTGCCCCCCCGCGGGGGGAGGAGACCCAGTACTTC.

The rearrangement joins TRBV19 to TRBJ2-5, with no clear D. V was cut by 4 bases and J by 5 bases, with 8 bases left in between. The CDR3 is 12 residues long. CDR1 is LNHDA, CDR2 SQIVND, per germline (reference sequence). CDR3 sequence reads: CASSKYGETQYF. CDR3 nucleotides: TGTGCCAGTAGTAAGTACGGCGAGACCCAGTACTTC.

The CDR3 DNA is TGTGCCAGCAGCTCGGGACAAAGAAAGACCCAGTACTTC. It encodes CASSSGQRKTQYF. The chain uses TRBV7-3 and TRBJ2-5, with a tentative D call TRBD1 (6 bases). The CDR3 is made up of 13 amino acids. V lost 4 bases and J 6 bases, leaving 12 bases between the germline ends. The germline V gene has CDR1 SGHTA and CDR2 FQGTGA.

J is TRBJ2-1 and V is TRBV20-1; no clear D gene. Germline loops: CDR1 DFQATT, CDR2 SNEGSKA (reference sequence). The V and J ends lost 3 bases and 0 bases respectively, with 12 bases between them. The CDR3 has 15 amino acids. The CDR3 sequence is CSASRRSSSYNEQFF. DNA for the CDR3: TGCAGTGCTAGCCGGCGGTCGAGCTCCTACAATGAGCAGTTCTTC.